This T cell receptor (beta chain) was recovered during a study of identical twins. Study-level findings and limits: Whereas memory repertoires showed no such difference, abundant cord blood beta clonotypes carried fewer insertions.

TCRdb reanalysed the 5' RACE reads using MiXCR and keeps one entry per CDR3 protein. Seen here are hundreds of thousands of distinct CDR3 sequences, around 12% observed once, and the top ten hold roughly 7%. The CDR3 is 16 residues long. With V trimmed by 4 bases and J by 4 bases, 4 bases remained unmatched. Only one count was recorded for this clonotype. Its target is unknown. These data also featured in a second study, about yellow fever vaccine responses in identical twins. That work contributes: Reported findings indicate that twins' vaccine T cell responses seemed partially convergent, partially personalized.

Specimen: CD8+ T cells sorted from blood. The chain employs TRBV12-3 or TRBV12-4 and TRBJ2-2; TRBD1 aligns across 12 bases. The sequence was collected from a woman aged 18-35 years in good health. This chain's CDR3 is CASSSGQGAGTGELFF. The CDR3 coding sequence is TGTGCCAGCAGTTCGGGACAGGGGGCCGGCACCGGGGAGCTGTTTTTT.